This T cell receptor (beta chain) came from a study of cytomegalovirus exposure and HLA in healthy donors (dated by TCRdb to the late 2010s). With regard to the full study: In an earlier analysis of under 600 of the donors, about 270 Gb of sequence data and roughly 100 million unique TCR beta sequences from about 179 million T cells were reported. An early release that covered about 600 HLA-typed donors contained approximately 300 gigabases of sequencing data and 75 million to 100 million unique TCR sequences. Of the 300 to 500 genotyped donors, over 80% were placed in the genetic ancestry cluster associated with self-reported Caucasian donors. The study aimed to test whether cataloging public T cell receptors could reveal signatures of past pathogen exposure. The study used immunosequencing to profile the T cell repertoires of approximately 650 subjects and linked those repertoires to cytomegalovirus serostatus. A separate validation cohort of 90 to 150 different subjects was used in addition to the approximately 700-subject first cohort. To predict cytomegalovirus infection status, the study combined high-throughput TCR immunosequencing, statistical association of individual TCRs with disease status, and machine learning. A later analysis re-examined previously published TCR beta repertoires from just over 650 donors and added high-resolution HLA genotyping to investigate patterns of TCR occurrence. Rather than using new phenotypic data, the later analysis identified candidate immune exposures from TCR beta sequences and from how often those sequences occurred across donors. In an earlier analysis of 500 to 650 of the donors, high-throughput TCR beta sequencing was used to judge whether each TCR beta V gene segment behaved as functional or pseudogenic. Donor age, sex, ethnicity and CMV serostatus were compiled alongside the repertoire data. In a later genetic analysis, genome-wide SNP genotypes for about three fifths of the 666 donors were used, and that subset was treated as a discovery cohort. Every repertoire in the discovery cohort had been generated on one and the same sequencing platform. Both class I and class II loci were covered by HLA typing, at four-digit resolution. The number of donors typed differed by locus, with about 629-630 for A, B, C, DRB1 and DQB1, more than 500 for DQA1, 600 to 610 for DPA1, and some 450 for DPB1. A handful of DR-DQ haplotypes were handled as single units for association and clustering because linkage in the cohort was strong. Among some 400 genotyped donors of the cohort, an average of around 240,000 unique TCR beta nucleotide sequences were sequenced per donor, 15% to 20% of them non-productive.

Looking up the germline V gene (reference sequence) yields CDR1 LNHDA and CDR2 SQIVND. The CDR3 spans 15 residues, from the cysteine through the phenylalanine. Of all the DNA, just the CDR3 is kept, 45 bases in frame from base 1. V is reduced by 5 bases and J by 0 bases, leaving a spacing of 11 bases between them. In total, roughly 710 healthy bone marrow donors made up the cohort. At the time of sampling, every cohort member was nominally healthy, though immune exposures that went unrecorded were likely present. The donor tested CMV seronegative, placing the donor among the 300 to 400 seronegative members of the cohort. A peripheral blood sample was provided by each donor, and peripheral blood mononuclear cells were used for TCR beta sequencing. Genomic DNA extraction from the blood cell samples was performed with the Qiagen DNeasy Blood Extraction Kit. Receptor libraries were prepared by the immunoSEQ multiplex PCR assay. The multiplex PCR relied on a mix of 60 forward primers for TCR Vbeta segments and 13 reverse primers for TCR Jbeta segments. The CDR3 region of rearranged TCR beta genes was amplified from genomic DNA by a multiplex PCR assay. The amplified TCR beta libraries were sequenced on the Illumina HiSeq System as 87-base-pair reads. In the source study's methods: A later analysis tallied around 80 million unique TCR beta chains across the 610 or so repertoires, and around 10 million of those chains were shared by two or more donors. A nearest-neighbor algorithm error-corrected the raw reads and collapsed the reads into unique sequences, merging closely related sequences to remove PCR and sequencing errors. Alignment of CDR3 sequences to IMGT reference sequences was used to assign V, D and J gene segments. For a sequence to be retained, at least a six-nucleotide match to both a V gene segment and a J gene segment was required. Rearrangements were classified as productive when the CDR3 lacked stop codons and remained in frame with V and J, and all other rearrangements were classified as non-productive. Following IMGT convention, CDR3 was defined as the stretch from the second conserved V-encoded cysteine to the conserved J-encoded phenylalanine. The earlier analysis of about 590 of the donors excluded sequences that lacked an unambiguous match to a single V gene segment. In an earlier analysis of several hundred of the donors, V segments were called functional above 56.7% productive rearrangements and were called segregating when the between-donor standard deviation exceeded 5%. A statistical classification framework was built for diagnosing cytomegalovirus status from the catalog of TCR beta chain sequences. In a later analysis, V and J genes were assigned by comparing TCR nucleotide sequences against IMGT/GENE-DB human TR gene sequences. In a later analysis, CDR3 sequences and most-parsimonious VDJ recombination scenarios were assigned using the TCRdist pipeline. In a later analysis, each TCR beta chain was defined by its CDR3 amino acid sequence together with its V-gene family, and reads lacking a unique V-gene family were excluded. In a later analysis, 450 to 600 highly shared, low-generation-probability nucleotide sequences were removed to address suspected cross-contamination and a sequencing artifact. In a later analysis, a clonal expansion index was calculated for each public chain from normalized within-repertoire ranks of inferred template counts. Generation probabilities in a later analysis came from a VDJ recombination model fitted to out-of-frame rearrangements, and those results were checked against IGoR. Hypergeometric tests were used in a later analysis to score TCR-TCR, TCR-HLA and TCR-CMV co-occurrence, with a repertoire-size bias correction applied to the TCR pairs. False discovery rates were estimated in a later analysis by permuting HLA or CMV assignments 20 times. In a later analysis, co-occurring TCRs were grouped using DBSCAN, with TCRdist sequence similarity added in when clustering inside HLA-allele-positive subsets. For co-occurrence clustering, repertoires with fewer than 30,000 or more than 120,000 public chains were excluded, along with roughly 5 repertoires with anomalous nucleotide sharing. TCRdb carries this immuneACCESS record with in-frame sequences only. Its versions omit some clonotypes, under half of them owing to an unresolved V gene in the studies checked, with the rest unexplained. V, J and clone size were drawn from that table, and D and trimming were deduced from the DNA. The sample includes about 97,000 clones, with about 70% observed a single time. 1.5% to 2% of the sample is held by the ten biggest clonotypes.

As concerns this clone: Its cognate antigen has yet to be identified. The input lacks base qualities; no much larger clone sits a single base away.

The research as a whole found: Some IMGT-functional V segments, including TRBV6-2 and TRBV6-3, could not be told apart with the 87-base-pair reads, so those segments were excluded. A later analysis reported that several top co-occurrence clusters appeared linked to parvovirus B19, influenza, CMV and Epstein-Barr virus. V-gene and J-gene trimming of TCR beta chains was associated with a missense DCLRE1C variant in a later genetic analysis, and the association was replicated in an independent cohort. Specific HLA alleles were associated with 16,951 TCR beta sequences at a false discovery rate of 0.05 in a later analysis. Because HLA typing was unavailable for some donors at each locus, only the typed subset was used in association tests. Correlated functional status among segregating V segments might reflect linkage disequilibrium, but an unknown experimental factor could not be ruled out. Assigning TCR associations to individual alleles was difficult when HLA alleles, especially DR and DQ, strongly co-occurred. The sequencing pipeline was judged likely to have produced a cluster of highly shared sequence variants as a technical artifact. In an earlier analysis of roughly 560 of the donors, most TCR beta V segments were observed in productive rearrangements about 87% or about 30% of the time, broadly matching IMGT annotations. A later genetic analysis reported fewer N-insertions in productive TCRs among donors in an Asian-associated ancestry cluster than the roughly 620-donor mean. The study gave a list of under 200 TCR beta chains associated with cytomegalovirus. In a later analysis, HLA-associated TCR beta chains showed more clonal expansion and lower generation probabilities than non-associated chains that were equally common. The cohort was sequenced for TCR beta chains only, and without alpha or paired-chain data the features that could be detected were limited. Because counts were too low, some 17 rarely observed V segments, including chromosome 9 orphons, were excluded from the earlier analysis of roughly 580 of the donors. Across donors, most TCR sequences were observed very rarely, whereas some public TCRs were present in many individuals. Immune exposure information for the cohort was limited to CMV serostatus. The authors suggested that the approach could potentially be extended to other disease states and immunological phenotypes. Most CMV-associated TCR beta chains appeared to be HLA-restricted in a later analysis, and the HLA associations seemed to be driven largely by CMV exposure. A later analysis found that TCR association rates varied across HLA loci, with DRB1 alleles showing the most associated TCRs and HLA-C alleles the fewest. Roughly uniform sequencing depth across donors was assumed in presence/absence analyses, although this assumption may not hold. The classifier was reported to diagnose cytomegalovirus status with high specificity and sensitivity in both the original cohort and the validation cohort. In vitro tests confirmed that three of the cytomegalovirus-associated TCR beta chains recognize cytomegalovirus antigens. A further reported finding was that TCR beta sequences accurately predicted the HLA-A and HLA-B alleles for most subjects in the first cohort.

The specimen was PBMCs. The sequence joins TRBV19 to TRBJ1-5, with a tentative D gene TRBD1 over 6 matching bases. This receptor was identified in a woman aged 40 to 50 in good health and CMV-seronegative. CDR3 region: CASSGGLGSNQPQHF. Here is the DNA: TGTGCCAGTAGTGGGGGCTTAGGTAGCAATCAGCCCCAGCATTTT.